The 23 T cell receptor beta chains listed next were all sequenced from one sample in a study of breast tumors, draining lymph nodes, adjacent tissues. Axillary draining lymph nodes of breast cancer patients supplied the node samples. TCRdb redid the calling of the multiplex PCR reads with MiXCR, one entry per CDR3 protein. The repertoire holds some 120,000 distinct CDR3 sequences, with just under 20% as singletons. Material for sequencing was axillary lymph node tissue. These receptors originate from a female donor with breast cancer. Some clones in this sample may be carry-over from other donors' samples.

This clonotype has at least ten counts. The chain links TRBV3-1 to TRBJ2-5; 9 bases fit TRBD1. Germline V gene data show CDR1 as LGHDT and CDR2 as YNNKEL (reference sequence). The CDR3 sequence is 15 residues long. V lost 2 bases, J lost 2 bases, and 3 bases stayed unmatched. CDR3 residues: CASSQLGQGQETQYF. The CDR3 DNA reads TGTGCCAGCAGCCAATTGGGACAGGGTCAAGAGACCCAGTACTTC.

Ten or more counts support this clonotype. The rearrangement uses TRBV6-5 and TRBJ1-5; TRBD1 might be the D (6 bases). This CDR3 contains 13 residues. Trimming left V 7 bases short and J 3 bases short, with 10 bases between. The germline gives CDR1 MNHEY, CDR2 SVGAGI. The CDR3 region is CASKQGTNQPQHF. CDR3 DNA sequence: TGTGCCAGCAAACAGGGTACCAATCAGCCCCAGCATTTT.

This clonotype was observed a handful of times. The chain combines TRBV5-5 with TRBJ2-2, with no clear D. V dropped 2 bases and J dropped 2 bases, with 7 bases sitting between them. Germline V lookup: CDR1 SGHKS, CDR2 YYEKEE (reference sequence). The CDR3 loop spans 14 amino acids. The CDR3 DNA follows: TGTGCCAGCAGCTTTATCGGAAACACCGGGGAGCTGTTTTTT. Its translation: CASSFIGNTGELFF.

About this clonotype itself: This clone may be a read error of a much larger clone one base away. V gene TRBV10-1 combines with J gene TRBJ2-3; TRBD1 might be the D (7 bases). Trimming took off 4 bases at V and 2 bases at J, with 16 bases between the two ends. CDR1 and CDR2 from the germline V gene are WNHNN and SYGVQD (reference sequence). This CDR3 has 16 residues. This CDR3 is CASSAAGQPPTDTQYF. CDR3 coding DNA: TGCGCCAGCAGTGCGGCGGGACAGCCCCCCACAGATACGCAGTATTTT.

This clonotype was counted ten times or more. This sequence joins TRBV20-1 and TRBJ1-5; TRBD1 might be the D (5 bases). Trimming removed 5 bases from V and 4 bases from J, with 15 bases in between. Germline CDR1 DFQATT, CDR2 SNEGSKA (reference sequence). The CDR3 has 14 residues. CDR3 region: CSAETGRTNQPQHF. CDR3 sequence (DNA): TGCAGTGCTGAGACGGGACGGACAAATCAGCCCCAGCATTTT.

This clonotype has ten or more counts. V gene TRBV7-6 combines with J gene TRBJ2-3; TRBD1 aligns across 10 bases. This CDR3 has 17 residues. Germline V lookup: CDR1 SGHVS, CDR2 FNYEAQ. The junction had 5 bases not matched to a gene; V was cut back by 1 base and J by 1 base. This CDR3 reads CASSLGSGTGGTDTQYF. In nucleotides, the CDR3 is TGTGCCAGCAGCTTAGGGTCCGGGACAGGGGGCACAGATACGCAGTATTTT. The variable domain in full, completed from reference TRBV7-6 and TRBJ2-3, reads GAGVSQSPRYKVTKRGQDVALRCDPISGHVSLYWYRQALGQGPEFLTYFNYEAQQDKSGLPNDRFSAERPEGSISTLTIQRTEQRDSAMYRCASSLGSGTGGTDTQYFGPGTRLTVL.

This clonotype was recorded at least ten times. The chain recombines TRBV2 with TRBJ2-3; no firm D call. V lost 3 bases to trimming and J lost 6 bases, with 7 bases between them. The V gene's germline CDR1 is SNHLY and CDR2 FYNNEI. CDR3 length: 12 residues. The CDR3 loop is CASSESGDTQYF. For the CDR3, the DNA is TGTGCCAGCAGTGAGTCGGGCGATACGCAGTATTTT. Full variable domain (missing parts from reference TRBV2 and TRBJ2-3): EPEVTQTPSHQVTQMGQEVILRCVPISNHLYFYWYRQILGQKVEFLVSFYNNEISEKSEIFDDQFSVERPDGSNFTLKIRSTKLEDSAMYFCASSESGDTQYFGPGTRLTVL.

The CDR3 protein is CASSAMPSSYEQYF. The CDR3 DNA reads TGTGCCAGCAGCGCAATGCCAAGCTCCTACGAGCAGTACTTC. The rearrangement joins TRBV14 to TRBJ2-7; D uncertain. With 5 bases removed from V and 0 bases from J, the gap between germline ends came to 11 bases. The CDR3 is 14 amino acids. The germline gives CDR1 SGHDN, CDR2 FVKESK.

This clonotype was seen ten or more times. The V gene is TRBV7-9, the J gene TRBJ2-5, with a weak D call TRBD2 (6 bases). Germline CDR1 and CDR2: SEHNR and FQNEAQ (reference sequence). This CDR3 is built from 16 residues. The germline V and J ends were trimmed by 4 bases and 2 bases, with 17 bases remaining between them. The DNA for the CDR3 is TGTGCCAGCAGCTCGCCGGGACTCCGAGATCAAGAGACCCAGTACTTC. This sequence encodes CASSSPGLRDQETQYF.

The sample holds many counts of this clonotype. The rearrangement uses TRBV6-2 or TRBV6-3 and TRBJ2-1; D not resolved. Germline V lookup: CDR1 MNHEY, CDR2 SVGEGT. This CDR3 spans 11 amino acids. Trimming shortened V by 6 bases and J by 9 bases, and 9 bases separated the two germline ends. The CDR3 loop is CASRNGPEQFF. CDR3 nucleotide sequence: TGTGCCAGCAGGAACGGACCTGAGCAGTTCTTC.

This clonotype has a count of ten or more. The CDR3 here is CASSEEGGSYEQYF. For the CDR3, the DNA is TGTGCCAGCAGTGAAGAGGGTGGCTCCTACGAGCAGTACTTC. The gene calls are TRBV6-1 and TRBJ2-7; unclear D gene. Between the trimmed V and J ends, which lost 1 base and 0 bases, there was a span of 7 bases. The CDR3 totals 14 residues. Germline V gives CDR1 MNHNS, CDR2 SASEGT.

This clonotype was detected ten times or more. CDR3 nucleotide sequence: TGTGCCAGCAGCCGTAGTGGGGATGGACAGCCCCAGCATTTT. As protein: CASSRSGDGQPQHF. V gene TRBV7-9 combines with J gene TRBJ1-5, with unresolved D. The CDR3 covers 14 residues. CDR1 and CDR2 (germline): SEHNR, FQNEAQ (reference sequence). V was cut by 5 bases and J by 7 bases, with 15 bases left in between.

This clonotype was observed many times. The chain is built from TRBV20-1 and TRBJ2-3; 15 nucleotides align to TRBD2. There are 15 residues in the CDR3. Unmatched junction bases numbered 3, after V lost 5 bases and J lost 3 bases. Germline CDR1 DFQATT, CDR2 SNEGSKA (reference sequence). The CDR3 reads CSAAGTSGRTDTQYF. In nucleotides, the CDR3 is TGCAGTGCTGCTGGGACTAGCGGGAGGACAGATACGCAGTATTTT.

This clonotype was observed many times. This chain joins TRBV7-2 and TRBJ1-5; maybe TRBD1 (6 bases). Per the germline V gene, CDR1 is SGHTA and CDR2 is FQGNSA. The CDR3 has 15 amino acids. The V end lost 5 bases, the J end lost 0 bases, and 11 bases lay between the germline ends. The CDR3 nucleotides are TGTGCCAGCAGCCCAGGGACAAGTAGCAATCAGCCCCAGCATTTT. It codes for CASSPGTSSNQPQHF. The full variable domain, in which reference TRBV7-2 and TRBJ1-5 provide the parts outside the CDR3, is GAGVSQSPSNKVTEKGKDVELRCDPISGHTALYWYRQSLGQGLEFLIYFQGNSAPDKSGLPSDRFSAERTGGSVSTLTIQRTQQEDSAVYLCASSPGTSSNQPQHFGDGTRLSIL.

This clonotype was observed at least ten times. CDR3 nucleotide sequence: TGTGCCAGCAGCTTACCCGGGACTAGCGGGACATACGAGCAGTACTTC. Translation gives CASSLPGTSGTYEQYF. This sequence joins TRBV7-9 and TRBJ2-7; 13 bases line up with TRBD2. CDR1 and CDR2 (germline): SEHNR, FQNEAQ (reference sequence). The CDR3 consists of 16 residues. The V segment lost 2 bases and the J segment 4 bases; nucleotides outside the gene matches: 5.

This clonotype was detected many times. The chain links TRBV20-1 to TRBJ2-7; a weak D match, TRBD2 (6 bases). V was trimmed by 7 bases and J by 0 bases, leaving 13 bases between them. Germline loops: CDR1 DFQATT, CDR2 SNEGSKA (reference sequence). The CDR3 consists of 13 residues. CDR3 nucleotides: TGCAGTGGCGGGACTCAGAGCTCCTACGAGCAGTACTTC. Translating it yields CSGGTQSSYEQYF.

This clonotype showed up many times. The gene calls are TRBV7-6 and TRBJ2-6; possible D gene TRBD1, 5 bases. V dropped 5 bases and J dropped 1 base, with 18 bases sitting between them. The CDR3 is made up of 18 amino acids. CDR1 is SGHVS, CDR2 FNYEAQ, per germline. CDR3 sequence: CASSPSTDVSSGANVLTF. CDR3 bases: TGTGCCAGCAGCCCGTCGACAGACGTTTCGTCTGGGGCCAACGTCCTGACTTTC.

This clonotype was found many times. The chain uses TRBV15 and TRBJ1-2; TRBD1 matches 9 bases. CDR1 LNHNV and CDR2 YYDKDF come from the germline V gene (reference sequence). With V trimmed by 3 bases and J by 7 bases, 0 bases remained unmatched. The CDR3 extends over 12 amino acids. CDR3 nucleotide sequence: TGTGCCACCAGCAGGGACAGGGGTGGCTACACCTTC. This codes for CATSRDRGGYTF. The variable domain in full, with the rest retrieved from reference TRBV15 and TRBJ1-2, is DAMVIQNPRYQVTQFGKPVTLSCSQTLNHNVMYWYQQKSSQAPKLLFHYYDKDFNNEADTPDNFQSRRPNTSFCFLDIRSPGLGDTAMYLCATSRDRGGYTFGSGTRLTVV.

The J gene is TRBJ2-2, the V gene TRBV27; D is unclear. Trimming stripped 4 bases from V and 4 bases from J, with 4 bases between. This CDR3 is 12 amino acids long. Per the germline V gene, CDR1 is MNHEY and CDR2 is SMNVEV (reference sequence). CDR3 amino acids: CASSSSTGELFF. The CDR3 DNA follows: TGTGCCAGCAGTTCAAGCACCGGGGAGCTGTTTTTT.

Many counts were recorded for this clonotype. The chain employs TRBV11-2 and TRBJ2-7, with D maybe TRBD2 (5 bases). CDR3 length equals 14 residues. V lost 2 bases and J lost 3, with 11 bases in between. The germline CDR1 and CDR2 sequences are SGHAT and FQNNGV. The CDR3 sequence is CASSLFREGYEQYF. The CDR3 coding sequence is TGTGCCAGCAGCTTATTTCGGGAAGGCTACGAGCAGTACTTC.

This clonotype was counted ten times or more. In DNA, the CDR3 is TGCAGTGCCCAAACGACAGGGGGCTATGGGGAGACCCAGTACTTC. Translated, it gives CSAQTTGGYGETQYF. The chain employs TRBV20-1 and TRBJ2-5; 10 bases are a match to TRBD1. Germline-derived CDR1 and CDR2 are DFQATT and SNEGSKA (reference sequence). The CDR3 runs 15 residues. V gave up 6 bases and J gave up 5 bases; unmatched junction bases: 12.

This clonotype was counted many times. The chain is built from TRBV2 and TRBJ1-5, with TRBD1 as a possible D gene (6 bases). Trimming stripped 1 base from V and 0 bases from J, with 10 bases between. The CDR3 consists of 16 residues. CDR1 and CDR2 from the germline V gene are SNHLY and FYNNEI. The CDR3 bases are TGTGCCAGCAGTGAAGACGGGACAAATAGCAATCAGCCCCAGCATTTT. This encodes CASSEDGTNSNQPQHF.

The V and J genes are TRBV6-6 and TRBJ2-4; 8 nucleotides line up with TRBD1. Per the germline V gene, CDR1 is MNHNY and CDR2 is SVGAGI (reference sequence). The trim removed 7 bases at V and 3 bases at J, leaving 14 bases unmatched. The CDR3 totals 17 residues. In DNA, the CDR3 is TGTGCCAGCAATCGGCGGACAGGGAATATGGACAAAAACATTCAGTACTTC. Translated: CASNRRTGNMDKNIQYF.